The 10 T cell receptor beta chains given below trace back to one sample, sequenced in a study of cytomegalovirus exposure and HLA in healthy donors. The primer mix had 60 Vbeta and 13 Jbeta primers. Some clones are missing from TCRdb's copy, which holds only in-frame ones; the method was immunoSEQ multiplex PCR. This sample carries some 150,000 clones, 80% of them seen once, and the ten largest clones take 4.5% to 5.5%. The sequenced sample was PBMCs. These receptors came from a woman aged 50 to 60 in good health and CMV-seropositive.

For this clone: Germline and junction disagree at one end, which may indicate a read error. DNA of the CDR3: TGTGCCAGTAGTTTACCCGGACATCAGGGGACTGAAGCTTTCTTT. This translates into CASSLPGHQGTEAFF. The chain couples TRBV28 to TRBJ1-1; D possibly corresponds to TRBD1 (6 bases). Germline CDR1 and CDR2: MDHEN and SYDVKM. CDR3 length equals 15 residues.

The J gene is TRBJ2-7, the V gene TRBV4-2, with 7 bases identical to TRBD2. The CDR3 spans 14 residues. From germline, CDR1 is LGHNA and CDR2 YNFKEQ. The V segment lost 4 bases and the J segment 5 bases; nucleotides outside the gene matches: 8. This CDR3 reads CASSRGGSFNEQYF. The CDR3 DNA sequence: TGTGCCAGCAGCCGAGGCGGGAGCTTCAACGAGCAGTACTTC.

This chain joins TRBV29-1 and TRBJ2-4, with 7 bases identical to TRBD2. CDR3 length: 14 amino acids. J lost 3 bases, V lost 6 bases, and 8 bases had no gene match. CDR1 SQVTM and CDR2 ANQGSEA come from the germline V gene. The CDR3 region is CSVEPGRDKNIQYF. The CDR3 DNA sequence: TGCAGCGTAGAACCGGGGAGGGACAAAAACATTCAGTACTTC.

This chain uses TRBV4-1 with TRBJ1-2; D might be TRBD1 (5 bases). This CDR3 has 15 amino acids. V lost 2 bases to trimming and J lost 3 bases, with 13 bases between them. Germline V gene sequence: CDR1 MGHRA, CDR2 YSYEKL. CDR3 in amino acids: CASSQRDQGDYGYTF. In nucleotides, the CDR3 is TGCGCCAGCAGCCAACGAGATCAGGGTGACTATGGCTACACCTTC.

The gene calls are TRBV29-1 and TRBJ2-1, with TRBD2 matching over 11 bases. CDR1 is SQVTM, CDR2 ANQGSEA, per germline. This CDR3 region has 18 residues. The J segment lost 0 bases and the V segment lost 7 bases, leaving 14 bases of the junction unmatched. The CDR3 bases are TGCAGCGCCTCTACGACTAGCGGGAAAATTAGCTCCTACAATGAGCAGTTCTTC. Translating gives CSASTTSGKISSYNEQFF.

This clone was picked up a small number of times. The genes are TRBV19 and TRBJ2-1; 11 bases map to TRBD2. The V gene's germline CDR1 is LNHDA and CDR2 SQIVND (reference sequence). The J segment lost 9 bases and the V segment lost 2 bases, leaving 6 bases of the junction unmatched. This CDR3 is built from 15 residues. The CDR3 spells CASSITYGTSGEQFF. The CDR3 DNA reads as TGTGCCAGTAGTATAACATATGGGACTAGCGGTGAGCAGTTCTTC.

The rearrangement joins TRBV25-1 to TRBJ2-1; 8 bases agree with TRBD2. The ends lost 4 bases at V and 9 bases at J; junction bases unmatched: 11. Germline CDR1 MGHDK, CDR2 SYGVNS. CDR3 length: 15 amino acids. The CDR3 DNA reads TGTGCCAGCAGTGCAGATGGCCCCCTAGCGGGTGAGCAGTTCTTC. It codes for CASSADGPLAGEQFF.

CDR3 protein: CASSQSTGDEQYF. CDR3 coding DNA: TGTGCCAGCAGCCAATCGACAGGGGACGAGCAGTACTTC. The chain couples TRBV14 to TRBJ2-7; 8 bases map to TRBD1. CDR1 SGHDN and CDR2 FVKESK come from the germline V gene. The CDR3 totals 13 residues. The V and J ends lost 2 bases and 5 bases, in that order; junction bases with no gene match: 2.

The chain combines TRBV6-6 with TRBJ2-7; TRBD2 agrees at 9 bases. The CDR3 has 16 residues. Germline trimming cut 6 bases from V and 5 bases from J; bases unmatched to any gene: 14. CDR1 and CDR2 from the germline V gene are MNHNY and SVGAGI (reference sequence). The CDR3 region has the DNA TGTGCCAGCAGCTCCCGGGCGGGAGGGTGGTATGACGAGCAGTACTTC. This codes for CASSSRAGGWYDEQYF.

The chain is built from TRBV2 and TRBJ1-1, with D possibly being TRBD1 (5 bases). Germline V gene lookup returns CDR1 SNHLY and CDR2 FYNNEI. Between the trimmed V and J ends, which lost 3 bases and 7 bases, there was a span of 15 bases. The CDR3 covers 14 residues. The CDR3: CASSEGGEVFEAFF. The CDR3, as DNA: TGTGCCAGCAGTGAGGGGGGTGAGGTGTTTGAAGCTTTCTTT.